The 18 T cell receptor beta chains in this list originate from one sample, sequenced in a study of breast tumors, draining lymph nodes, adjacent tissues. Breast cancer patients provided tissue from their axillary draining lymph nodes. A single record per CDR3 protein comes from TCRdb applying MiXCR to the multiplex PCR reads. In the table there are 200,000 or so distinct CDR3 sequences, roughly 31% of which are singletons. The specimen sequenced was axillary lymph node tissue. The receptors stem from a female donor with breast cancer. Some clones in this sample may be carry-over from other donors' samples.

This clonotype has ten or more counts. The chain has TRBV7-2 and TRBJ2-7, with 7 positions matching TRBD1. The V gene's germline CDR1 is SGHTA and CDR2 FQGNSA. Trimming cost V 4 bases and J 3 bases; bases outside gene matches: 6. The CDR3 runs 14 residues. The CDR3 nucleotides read TGTGCCAGCAGCTACCGGACAGGTGGCTACGAGCAGTACTTC. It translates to CASSYRTGGYEQYF.

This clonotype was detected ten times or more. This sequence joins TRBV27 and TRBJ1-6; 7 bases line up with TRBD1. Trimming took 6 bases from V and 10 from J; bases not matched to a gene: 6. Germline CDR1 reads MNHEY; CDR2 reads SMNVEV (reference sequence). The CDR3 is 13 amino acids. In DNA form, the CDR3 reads TGTGCCAGCAGGGACAGGCACGTCTCACCCCTCCACTTT. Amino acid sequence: CASRDRHVSPLHF.

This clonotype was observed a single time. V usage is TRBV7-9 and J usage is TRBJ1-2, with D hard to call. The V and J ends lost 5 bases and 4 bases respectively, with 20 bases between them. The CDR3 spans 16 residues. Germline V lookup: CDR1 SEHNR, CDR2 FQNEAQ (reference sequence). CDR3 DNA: TGTGCCAGCAGCCTCCTCATCGGGGAGGCTTTCTATGGCTACACCTTC. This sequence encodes CASSLLIGEAFYGYTF. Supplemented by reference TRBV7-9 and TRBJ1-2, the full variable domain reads DTGVSQNPRHKITKRGQNVTFRCDPISEHNRLYWYRQTLGQGPEFLTYFQNEAQLEKSRLLSDRFSAERPKGSFSTLEIQRTEQGDSAMYLCASSLLIGEAFYGYTFGSGTRLTVV.

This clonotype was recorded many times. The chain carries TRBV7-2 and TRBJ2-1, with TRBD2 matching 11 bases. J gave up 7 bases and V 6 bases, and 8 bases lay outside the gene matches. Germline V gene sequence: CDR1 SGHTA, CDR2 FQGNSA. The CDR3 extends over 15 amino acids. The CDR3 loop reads CASSSSGRRSNEQFF. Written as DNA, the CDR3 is TGTGCCAGCAGTTCTAGCGGGAGGAGAAGTAATGAGCAGTTCTTC.

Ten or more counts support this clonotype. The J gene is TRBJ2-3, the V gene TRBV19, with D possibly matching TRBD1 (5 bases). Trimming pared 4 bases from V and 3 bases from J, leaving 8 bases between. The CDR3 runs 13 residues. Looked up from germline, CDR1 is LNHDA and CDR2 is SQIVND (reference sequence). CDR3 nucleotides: TGTGCCAGTAGTAGACAGTCTACAGATACGCAGTATTTT. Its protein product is CASSRQSTDTQYF.

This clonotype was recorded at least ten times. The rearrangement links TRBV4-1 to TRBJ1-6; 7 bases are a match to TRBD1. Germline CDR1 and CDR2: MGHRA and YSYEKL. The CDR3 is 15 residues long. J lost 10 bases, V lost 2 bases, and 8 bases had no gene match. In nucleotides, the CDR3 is TGCGCCAGCAGCCAACCTGACAGGGCCGACTCACCCCTCCACTTT. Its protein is CASSQPDRADSPLHF.

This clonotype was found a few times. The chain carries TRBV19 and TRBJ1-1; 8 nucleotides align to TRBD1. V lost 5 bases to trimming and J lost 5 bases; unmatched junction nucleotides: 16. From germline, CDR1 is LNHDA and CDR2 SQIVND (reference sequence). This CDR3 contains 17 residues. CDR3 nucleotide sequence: TGTGCCAGTAGTCCAAGGCAGGGGGCCGCGGGTGGGACTGAAGCTTTCTTT. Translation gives CASSPRQGAAGGTEAFF.

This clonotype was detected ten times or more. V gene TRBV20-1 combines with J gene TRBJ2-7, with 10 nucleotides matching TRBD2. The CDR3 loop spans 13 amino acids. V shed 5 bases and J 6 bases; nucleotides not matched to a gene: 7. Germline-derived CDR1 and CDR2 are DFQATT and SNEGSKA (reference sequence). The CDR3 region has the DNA TGCAGTGCTCCTAGCGGGAGTGAAGGCGAGCAGTACTTC. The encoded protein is CSAPSGSEGEQYF.

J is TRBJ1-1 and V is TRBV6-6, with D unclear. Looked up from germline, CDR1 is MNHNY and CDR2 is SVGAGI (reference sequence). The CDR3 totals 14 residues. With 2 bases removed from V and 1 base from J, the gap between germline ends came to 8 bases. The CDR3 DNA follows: TGTGCCAGCAGTTACGGGGAAAGGAACACTGAAGCTTTCTTT. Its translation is CASSYGERNTEAFF.

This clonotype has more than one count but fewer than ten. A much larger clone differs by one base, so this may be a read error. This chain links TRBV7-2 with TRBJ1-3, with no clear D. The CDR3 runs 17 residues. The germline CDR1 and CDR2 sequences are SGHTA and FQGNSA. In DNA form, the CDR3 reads TGTGCCAGCAGCTTTTCCTCTGGAGCGCTCTCTGGAAACCCCATATATTTT. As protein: CASSFSSGALSGNPIYF.

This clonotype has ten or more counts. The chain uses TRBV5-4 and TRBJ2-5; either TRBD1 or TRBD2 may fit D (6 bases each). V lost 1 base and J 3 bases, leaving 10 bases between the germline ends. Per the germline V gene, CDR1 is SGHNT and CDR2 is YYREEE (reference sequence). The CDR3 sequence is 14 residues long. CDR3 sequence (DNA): TGTGCCAGCAGCTTGAGGGGGGCTAAAGAGACCCAGTACTTC. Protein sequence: CASSLRGAKETQYF.

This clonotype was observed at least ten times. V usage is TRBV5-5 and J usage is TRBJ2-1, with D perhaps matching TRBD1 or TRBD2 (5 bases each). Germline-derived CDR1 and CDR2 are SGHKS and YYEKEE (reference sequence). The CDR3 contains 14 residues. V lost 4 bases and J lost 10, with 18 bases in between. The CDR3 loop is CASSPQNRGDEQFF. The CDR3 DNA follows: TGTGCCAGCAGCCCGCAGAATAGAGGGGACGAGCAGTTCTTC.

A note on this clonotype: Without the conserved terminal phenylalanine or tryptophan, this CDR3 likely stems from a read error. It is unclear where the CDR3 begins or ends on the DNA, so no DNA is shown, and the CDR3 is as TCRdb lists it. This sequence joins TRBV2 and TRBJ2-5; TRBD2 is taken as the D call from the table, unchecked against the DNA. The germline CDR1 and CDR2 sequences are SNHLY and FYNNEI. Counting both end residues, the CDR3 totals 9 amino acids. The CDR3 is CASSHPTSS.

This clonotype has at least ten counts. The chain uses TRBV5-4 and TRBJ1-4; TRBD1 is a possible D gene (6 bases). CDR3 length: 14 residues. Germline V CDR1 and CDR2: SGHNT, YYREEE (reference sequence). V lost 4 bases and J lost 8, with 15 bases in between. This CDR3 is CASSKSGVGEKLFF. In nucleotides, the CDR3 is TGTGCCAGCAGCAAGTCAGGGGTCGGGGAAAAACTGTTTTTT. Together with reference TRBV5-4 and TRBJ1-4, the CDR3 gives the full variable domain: ETGVTQSPTHLIKTRGQQVTLRCSSQSGHNTVSWYQQALGQGPQFIFQYYREEENGRGNFPPRFSGLQFPNYSSELNVNALELDDSALYLCASSKSGVGEKLFFGSGTQLSVL.

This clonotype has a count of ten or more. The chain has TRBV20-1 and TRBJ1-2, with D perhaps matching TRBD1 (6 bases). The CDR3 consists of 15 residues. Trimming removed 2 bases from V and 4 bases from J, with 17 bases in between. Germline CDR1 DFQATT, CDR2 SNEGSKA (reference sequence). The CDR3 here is CSARKGGLRTYGYTF. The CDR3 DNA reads TGCAGTGCTAGAAAGGGGGGCCTCCGGACCTATGGCTACACCTTC.

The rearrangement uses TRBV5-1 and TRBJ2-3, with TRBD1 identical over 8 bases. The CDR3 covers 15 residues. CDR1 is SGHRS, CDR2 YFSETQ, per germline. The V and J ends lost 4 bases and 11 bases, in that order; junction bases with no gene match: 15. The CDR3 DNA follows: TGCGCCAGCAGCGAGAGTCAGGGGGCCTACAATGAGCAGTATTTT. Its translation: CASSESQGAYNEQYF.

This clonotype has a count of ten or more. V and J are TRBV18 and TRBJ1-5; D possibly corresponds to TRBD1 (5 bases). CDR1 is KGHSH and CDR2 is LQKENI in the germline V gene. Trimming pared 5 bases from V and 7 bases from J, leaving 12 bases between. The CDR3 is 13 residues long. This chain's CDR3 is CASSSEEGQPQHF. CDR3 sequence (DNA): TGTGCCAGCTCATCCGAGGAGGGGCAGCCCCAGCATTTT.

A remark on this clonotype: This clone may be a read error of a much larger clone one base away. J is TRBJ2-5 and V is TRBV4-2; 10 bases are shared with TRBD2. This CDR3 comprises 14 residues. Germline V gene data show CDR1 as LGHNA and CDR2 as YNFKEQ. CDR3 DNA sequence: TGTGCCGGCAGCCAAGCGGGAGGGGAAGAGACCCAGTACTTC. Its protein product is CAGSQAGGEETQYF.